This entry lists 18 T cell receptor beta chains sequenced from one sample in a study of T cell clonality in common variable immunodeficiency. Using immunoSEQ multiplex PCR, the repertoire was profiled, and TCRdb retains in-frame clones only, with some absent. The table lists around 57,000 clones, with no singletons. Specimen: peripheral blood mononuclear cells. The source is a person aged 18-70 years in good health.

This clone was observed a handful of times. Coverage ceases 3 residues before the CDR3 finishes, and the germline J gene fills in the end. The chain recombines TRBV18 with TRBJ2-5; no clear D gene. Germline lookup yields CDR1 KGHSH and CDR2 LQKENI. The CDR3 contains 13 residues. The germline V and J ends were trimmed by 4 bases and 0 bases, with 6 bases remaining between them. The CDR3 sequence: CASSLQYQETQYF. The CDR3 DNA, read in part, is TGTGCCAGCTCACTTCAGTACCAAGAGACC.

This clone was observed a handful of times. The read stops 3 residues short of the end of the CDR3; the missing end is completed from the germline J gene. This sequence joins TRBV18 and TRBJ1-2, with no clear D. Germline V lookup: CDR1 KGHSH, CDR2 LQKENI. There are 13 residues in the CDR3. The CDR3 here is CASSPDLSGGYTF. The sequenced CDR3 bases are TGTGCCAGCTCACCAGACCTGTCAGGCGGC. The entire variable domain, with the rest obtained from reference TRBV18 and TRBJ1-2, is as follows: NAGVMQNPRHLVRRRGQEARLRCSPMKGHSHVYWYRQLPEEGLKFMVYLQKENIIDESGMPKERFSAEFPKEGPSILRIQQVVRGDSAAYFCASSPDLSGGYTFGSGTRLTVV.

The table lists this clone with many counts. Read data end 3 residues before the CDR3 end; the end is taken from the germline J gene. This sequence joins TRBV5-1 and TRBJ2-3; tentatively, D is TRBD2 (5 bases). The V and J ends lost 3 bases and 2 bases respectively, with 13 bases between them. There are 15 residues in the CDR3. Germline V gene sequence: CDR1 SGHRS, CDR2 YFSETQ. The DNA read from the CDR3 is TGCGCCAGCAGCTCTCCTGACGGACTCACAGATACG. This sequence encodes CASSSPDGLTDT. Given in full, the CDR3 is CASSSPDGLTDTQYF.

The sample holds many counts of this clone. Read data end 3 residues before the CDR3 end; the end is taken from the germline J gene. V gene TRBV29-1 combines with J gene TRBJ2-3; 9 bases align to TRBD1. Unmatched junction bases numbered 5, after V lost 6 bases and J lost 4 bases. The CDR3 length is 13 residues. The germline V gene has CDR1 SQVTM and CDR2 ANQGSEA. The CDR3 DNA, read in part, is TGCAGCGTCCCGGGACAGGGTCCAGATACG. It specifies CSVPGQGPDT. The complete CDR3 reads CSVPGQGPDTQYF.

By frequency in the sample, this clone is medium-sized (0.01 to 0.1%). The observed sequence ends 3 residues before the CDR3 terminus, with the missing tail filled in from the germline J gene. The chain carries TRBV30 and TRBJ1-3, with 8 bases fitting TRBD1. The J segment lost 3 bases and the V segment lost 8 bases, leaving 6 bases of the junction unmatched. The germline CDR1 and CDR2 sequences are GTSNPN and SVGIG (reference sequence). This CDR3 comprises 13 residues. The CDR3 bases that were read are TGTGCCACCGGACAGGGCGATGGAAACACC. This encodes CATGQGDGNT. From start to end, the CDR3 is CATGQGDGNTIYF.

This clone was observed many times. The CDR3 goes on 3 residues after the read ends, and that part is filled in from the germline J gene. The chain links TRBV2 to TRBJ2-5; TRBD1 is a possible D gene (6 bases). The V gene's germline CDR1 is SNHLY and CDR2 FYNNEI. The CDR3 loop spans 13 amino acids. The ends were cut back, 7 bases at V and 1 base at J, with 10 bases in the middle. The CDR3 region is CASIPDSQETQYF. The sequenced CDR3 bases are TGTGCCAGCATACCGGACAGCCAAGAGACC.

This clone was detected many times. The CDR3 here is CASSPTGGRITDTQYF. CDR3 DNA, as far as it was read: TGCGCCAGCAGCCCCACTGGCGGGAGGATCACAGATACG. V usage is TRBV5-1 and J usage is TRBJ2-3; TRBD2 aligns across 8 bases. The read terminates 3 residues before the CDR3 end, so the remaining end is supplied by the germline J gene. The V and J ends lost 4 bases and 2 bases, in that order; junction bases with no gene match: 9. The CDR3 runs 16 residues. Germline values: CDR1 SGHRS, CDR2 YFSETQ.

This clone was recorded many times. The missing CDR3 end, 3 residues past where the read stops, is filled in from the germline J gene. The chain recombines TRBV5-1 with TRBJ2-2, with D perhaps matching TRBD2 (6 bases). This CDR3 region has 16 residues. The germline V gene has CDR1 SGHRS and CDR2 YFSETQ. V lost 5 bases and J 1 base, leaving 15 bases between the germline ends. Incomplete CDR3 DNA: TGCGCCAGCAGGGCGCGGAGCGGGCAGAACACCGGGGAG. Residues: CASRARSGQNTGE. The full CDR3 reads CASRARSGQNTGELFF. The full variable domain, in which reference TRBV5-1 and TRBJ2-2 provide the parts outside the CDR3, is KAGVTQTPRYLIKTRGQQVTLSCSPISGHRSVSWYQQTPGQGLQFLFEYFSETQRNKGNFPGRFSGRQFSNSRSEMNVSTLELGDSALYLCASRARSGQNTGELFFGEGSRLTVL.

This clone showed up just a few times. The read ends 3 residues before the CDR3 terminus; that terminus is restored from the germline J gene. V gene TRBV5-1 combines with J gene TRBJ2-5; 7 bases match TRBD1. Germline V gene lookup returns CDR1 SGHRS and CDR2 YFSETQ. The V gene end was trimmed by 4 bases and the J gene end by 5 bases; junction bases not matched to a gene: 11. This CDR3 contains 15 residues. The chain's CDR3 is CASSRGTDPRETQYF. Partial CDR3 DNA: TGCGCCAGCAGCCGAGGGACAGACCCTCGGGAGACC.

The sample holds a few counts of this clone. The CDR3 extends 3 residues past the end of the read, so its final part is completed from the germline J gene. V and J are TRBV7-6 and TRBJ2-5; TRBD2 matches 13 bases. CDR1 SGHVS and CDR2 FNYEAQ come from the germline V gene. V was pared by 0 bases and J by 4 bases, with 8 bases of the junction left unmatched. The CDR3 runs 18 residues. The sequenced part of the CDR3 DNA is TGTGCCAGCAGCTTAGCTATCCGTGGACTAGCGGGAGTAGAGACC. This sequence encodes CASSLAIRGLAGVET. The CDR3 in its entirety is CASSLAIRGLAGVETQYF.

This clone was seen at least ten times. The DNA ends 3 residues before the CDR3 does, and the rest of the CDR3 is filled in from the germline J gene. This chain links TRBV7-3 with TRBJ2-1; D ambiguous. Germline V gene lookup returns CDR1 SGHTA and CDR2 FQGTGA. Trimming removed 4 bases from V and 4 bases from J, with 8 bases in between. The CDR3 is 13 residues long. The chain's CDR3 is CASSSTIYNEQFF. CDR3 DNA (partial): TGTGCCAGCAGCTCAACAATATACAATGAG.

This clone was observed at least ten times. The read ends 3 residues early relative to the CDR3; the germline J gene fills the gap. The V gene is TRBV20-1, the J gene TRBJ1-3, with 8 nucleotides matching TRBD1. CDR1 is DFQATT and CDR2 is SNEGSKA in the germline V gene (reference sequence). V was pared by 2 bases and J by 3 bases, with 3 bases of the junction left unmatched. The CDR3 spans 14 residues. Partial CDR3 DNA: TGCAGTGCTAGAAAGACAGGGGTTGGAAACACC. Translated, it gives CSARKTGVGNT. The whole CDR3 sequence is CSARKTGVGNTIYF.

This clone was seen repeatedly, ten times or more. The read ends 3 residues before the CDR3 terminus; that terminus is restored from the germline J gene. The chain carries TRBV18 and TRBJ2-7; 10 bases fit TRBD1. Germline V gene sequence: CDR1 KGHSH, CDR2 LQKENI. With 3 bases clipped from V and 5 bases from J, the junction kept 4 bases outside the gene matches. The CDR3 is made up of 14 amino acids. Here the CDR3 reads CASSPDRGSHEQYF. CDR3 DNA (partial): TGTGCCAGCTCACCGGACAGGGGGTCCCACGAG.

This clone was picked up many times. The CDR3 goes on 3 residues after the read ends, and that part is filled in from the germline J gene. The rearrangement joins TRBV5-4 to TRBJ2-1, with 13 nucleotides matching TRBD2. Losses at the gene ends were 4 bases for V and 3 bases for J; bases not matched to a gene: 4. The V gene's germline CDR1 is SGHNT and CDR2 YYREEE (reference sequence). The length of the CDR3 is 16 residues. The part of the CDR3 DNA that was read is TGTGCCAGCAGCAGCGGGACTAGCGGGAACTACAATGAG. Protein product: CASSSGTSGNYNE. The CDR3 as a whole reads CASSSGTSGNYNEQFF.

In its sample, this clone was seen many times. The CDR3 here is CASRQLAGVYNEQFF. The sequenced CDR3 bases are TGTGCCAGCAGGCAACTAGCGGGAGTCTACAATGAG. V and J are TRBV2 and TRBJ2-1; 11 bases match TRBD2. The read gets to within 3 residues of the CDR3 end, and the germline J gene fills in the rest. The CDR3 contains 15 residues. Germline CDR1 reads SNHLY; CDR2 reads FYNNEI. Germline trimming cut 6 bases from V and 3 bases from J; bases unmatched to any gene: 4.

This clone was picked up many times. The read stops 3 residues short of the end of the CDR3; the missing end is completed from the germline J gene. V usage is TRBV6-2 or TRBV6-3 and J usage is TRBJ2-2; D uncertain. In germline, CDR1 is MNHEY, CDR2 SVGEGT. The CDR3 contains 12 residues. V was clipped by 5 bases and J by 6 bases, with 7 bases between them. The CDR3 DNA, read in part, is TGTGCCAGCAGTCCTTACTCCGGGGAG. Encoded protein: CASSPYSGE. The entire CDR3 protein is CASSPYSGELFF.

This clone was seen at least ten times. The CDR3 end lies 3 residues beyond the end of the read and is filled in from the germline J gene. V and J are TRBV2 and TRBJ1-6; 10 bases map to TRBD1. After removal of 6 bases from V and 0 bases from J, the junction contained 8 bases not matched to a gene. The CDR3 covers 18 residues. Germline V gene lookup returns CDR1 SNHLY and CDR2 FYNNEI. The part of the CDR3 DNA that was read is TGTGCCAGCAGAATGGGACAGGGGAGGTCCTCCTATAATTCACCC. This encodes CASRMGQGRSSYNSP. The whole CDR3 sequence reads CASRMGQGRSSYNSPLHF.

At least ten counts were recorded for this clone. In the same sample, other DNA sequences code for this CDR3. The CDR3 protein is CAWSTGTGMFSTEAFF. The sequenced CDR3 bases are TGTGCCTGGAGTACCGGGACAGGGATGTTTAGCACTGAA. This chain uses TRBV30 with TRBJ1-1; TRBD1 agrees at 9 bases. The read is 3 residues too short to cover the CDR3 end, so that end is filled in from the germline J gene. Per the germline V gene, CDR1 is GTSNPN and CDR2 is SVGIG (reference sequence). V lost 2 bases, J lost 4 bases, and 11 bases stayed unmatched. This CDR3 region has 16 residues.